This T cell receptor beta chain was sequenced in a study of T cell repertoires in aging, cancer and after chemotherapy. Study context: Glioblastoma patients receiving temozolomide-based therapy gave paired samples before and after chemotherapy.

TRB rearrangements spanning V, D and J were amplified using mixed TRB-A/B primers. TCRdb passed the multiplex PCR reads through MiXCR, listing each CDR3 protein once. In the table there are approximately 400 distinct CDR3 sequences, 65% to 90% of which are singletons. Findings and limits, study-wide: In cancer patients, declining TCR diversity with age involved lost richness and lost evenness.

TCR beta rearrangements were amplified from peripheral blood genomic DNA. A word on this clonotype: Its cognate antigen is unknown.

The sequenced material came from blood. This sequence originates from a human donor with a solid tumor.

The CDR3 DNA reads TGCAGCGTTGAAATAGGGTACAGGGCGGGGACTGAAGCTTTCTTT. It yields the protein CSVEIGYRAGTEAFF. V usage is TRBV29-1 and J usage is TRBJ1-1, with a weak D call TRBD1 (6 bases). V lost 2 bases and J 5 bases, leaving 18 bases between the germline ends. Germline V gene lookup returns CDR1 SQVTM and CDR2 ANQGSEA. This CDR3 spans 15 amino acids. Supplemented by reference TRBV29-1 and TRBJ1-1, the full variable domain reads SAVISQKPSRDICQRGTSLTIQCQVDSQVTMMFWYRQQPGQSLTLIATANQGSEATYESGFVIDKFPISRPNLTFSTLTVSNMSPEDSSIYLCSVEIGYRAGTEAFFGQGTRLTVV.